This T cell receptor beta chain came from a study of PD-1 blockade in classical Hodgkin lymphoma. Whole-study results and caveats: While CD8+ TCR diversity did not rise significantly by C4D1, CD4+ TCR diversity did. Baseline diversity was lower in partial responders and progressors than complete responders.

With regard to this clone: The antigen remains unidentified.

The CDR3 is 16 residues long. The V end was cut by 2 bases, the J end by 0 bases, with 10 bases between. Germline CDR1 is SGHAT and CDR2 is FQNNGV. Produced via immunoSEQ multiplex PCR; TCRdb's table is partial and in-frame only. Of 28,000 or so clones listed, around three quarters are singletons. Regarding time point: cycle 4 day 1 (C4D1), after about 6 weeks of nivolumab. Brentuximab vedotin exposure varied among the patients, all of whom had relapsed after autologous stem cell transplantation. The receptor comes from a human donor with classical Hodgkin lymphoma. Here the sequenced sample was peripheral blood mononuclear cells (PBMCs), taken before the fourth cycle of nivolumab. V and J are TRBV11-2 and TRBJ2-2; D tentatively reads TRBD1 or TRBD2 (5 bases each). CDR3 in amino acids: CASSLTGTANTGELFF. The CDR3 DNA reads TGTGCCAGCAGCTTAACCGGGACGGCGAACACCGGGGAGCTGTTTTTT.